One and the same sample provided the 28 T cell receptor beta chains below, sequenced in a study of T cells in Graves' hyperthyroidism and ophthalmopathy. The TCR beta CDR3 regions underwent amplification using RNA transcripts as the source. The HTBI set primed first-round TCR CDR3 RT-PCR. A single record per CDR3 protein comes from TCRdb applying MiXCR to the multiplex PCR reads. In the table there are a few hundred thousand distinct CDR3 sequences, about 18% of which are singletons. Specimen: blood. The receptor source for this set is a man between 18 and 29 years old with Graves' ophthalmopathy.

This clonotype showed up many times. The chain employs TRBV20-1 and TRBJ2-3; TRBD2 aligns across 8 bases. Trimming cost V 7 bases and J 0 bases; bases outside gene matches: 9. Germline-derived CDR1 and CDR2 are DFQATT and SNEGSKA (reference sequence). This CDR3 has 15 amino acids. This CDR3 reads CSGERGLYSTDTQYF. The DNA for the CDR3 is TGCAGTGGAGAGCGGGGGCTGTATAGCACAGATACGCAGTATTTT.

The V and J genes are TRBV24-1 and TRBJ2-7; the D is unclear. Between the trimmed V and J ends, which lost 2 bases and 5 bases, there was a span of 3 bases. Germline V gives CDR1 KGHDR, CDR2 SFDVKD. This CDR3 comprises 11 residues. The CDR3 protein is CATSDWDEQYF. The CDR3 DNA follows: TGTGCCACCAGTGATTGGGACGAGCAGTACTTC.

This clonotype was detected only a few times. V is TRBV5-4 and J is TRBJ2-3; 7 nucleotides line up with TRBD1. CDR3 size: 16 residues. Germline values: CDR1 SGHNT, CDR2 YYREEE (reference sequence). V lost 4 bases to trimming and J lost 4 bases; unmatched junction nucleotides: 12. CDR3 DNA: TGTGCCAGCAGCCCCGGGTGGCCTCAGGGGGCAGATACGCAGTATTTT. It codes for CASSPGWPQGADTQYF.

At least ten counts were recorded for this clonotype. The chain is built from TRBV5-1 and TRBJ2-4; weak D call: TRBD2 (5 bases). CDR1 and CDR2 from the germline V gene are SGHRS and YFSETQ. CDR3 size: 14 residues. The germline V and J ends were trimmed by 1 base and 9 bases, with 14 bases remaining between them. Here the CDR3 reads CASSLKEWRSIQYF. CDR3 DNA: TGCGCCAGCAGCTTGAAGGAGTGGAGGAGCATTCAGTACTTC.

This clonotype was observed at least ten times. This rearrangement joins TRBV29-1 to TRBJ1-1; D unclear. The germline V and J ends were trimmed by 5 bases and 3 bases, with 10 bases remaining between them. The CDR3 has 12 residues. Germline V gives CDR1 SQVTM, CDR2 ANQGSEA. The CDR3 is CSVSRGDTEAFF. Here the CDR3 DNA reads TGCAGCGTTTCACGCGGGGACACTGAAGCTTTCTTT.

The genes are TRBV6-1 and TRBJ2-7; maybe TRBD1 (5 bases). CDR1 MNHNS and CDR2 SASEGT come from the germline V gene. The CDR3 is 14 amino acids. The V end lost 5 bases, the J end lost 2 bases, and 13 bases lay between the germline ends. This CDR3 reads CASSRGHEAYEQYF. DNA of the CDR3: TGTGCCAGCAGTAGAGGACATGAGGCCTACGAGCAGTACTTC.

This sequence joins TRBV2 and TRBJ2-7, with D perhaps matching TRBD2 (6 bases). V shed 2 bases and J shed 5 bases, with 13 bases lying between them. The CDR3 sequence is 14 residues long. Per germline, CDR1 SNHLY and CDR2 FYNNEI. CDR3 residues: CASSEIRSSDEQYF. In nucleotides, the CDR3 is TGTGCCAGCAGTGAAATCAGATCTAGCGACGAGCAGTACTTC.

This chain links TRBV20-1 with TRBJ2-3; 7 positions agree with TRBD2. CDR3 size: 14 residues. V was clipped by 6 bases and J by 1 base; unmatched bases: 7. Germline lookup yields CDR1 DFQATT and CDR2 SNEGSKA (reference sequence). CDR3 coding DNA: TGCAGTGCGCCTCCGGGACTACGCACAGATACGCAGTATTTT. Translated, it gives CSAPPGLRTDTQYF.

This clonotype was counted only a few times. The chain is built from TRBV15 and TRBJ2-3; TRBD2 aligns across 9 bases. This CDR3 comprises 15 residues. With V trimmed by 5 bases and J by 3 bases, 6 bases remained unmatched. Germline lookup yields CDR1 LNHNV and CDR2 YYDKDF (reference sequence). CDR3 sequence reads: CATSRSGGLTDTQYF. The CDR3 nucleotides read TGTGCCACCAGCCGTAGCGGGGGTTTGACAGATACGCAGTATTTT.

In its sample, this clonotype was seen many times. This chain connects TRBV28 to TRBJ2-7; tentative D call: TRBD2 (5 bases). Germline CDR1 and CDR2: MDHEN and SYDVKM. CDR3 length equals 14 residues. V was pared by 3 bases and J by 2 bases, with 11 bases between. The CDR3 sequence is CASSFGGVPYEQYF. The CDR3 region has the DNA TGTGCCAGCAGTTTTGGAGGAGTACCCTACGAGCAGTACTTC.

In this sample, this clonotype turned up many times. The chain couples TRBV5-6 to TRBJ2-7; D gene unclear. Germline lookup yields CDR1 SGHDT and CDR2 YYEEEE. This CDR3 is 13 amino acids long. The V end was cut by 3 bases, the J end by 0 bases, with 7 bases between. The CDR3 sequence is CASSWSSSYEQYF. Written as DNA, the CDR3 is TGTGCCAGCAGCTGGTCGAGCTCCTACGAGCAGTACTTC.

This clonotype was counted only a few times. The chain is built from TRBV19 and TRBJ2-1; D may match TRBD1 or TRBD2 (5 bases each). Germline V CDR1 and CDR2: LNHDA, SQIVND (reference sequence). The CDR3 extends over 15 amino acids. Trimming removed 3 bases from V and 7 bases from J, with 16 bases in between. CDR3 amino acids: CASSIGSGTGNEQFF. CDR3 DNA sequence: TGTGCCAGTAGTATCGGTTCAGGGACGGGGAATGAGCAGTTCTTC.

This clonotype was observed many times. The rearrangement links TRBV7-3 to TRBJ2-1, with 7 bases identical to TRBD2. V lost 1 base, J lost 6 bases, and 6 bases stayed unmatched. CDR3 length: 15 amino acids. Looked up from germline, CDR1 is SGHTA and CDR2 is FQGTGA. The CDR3 coding sequence is TGTGCCAGCAGCTTAAGCCTAGCGGCAGCCAATGAGCAGTTCTTC. This codes for CASSLSLAAANEQFF.

This clonotype was counted many times. The chain carries TRBV5-1 and TRBJ1-1; unclear D gene. The ends were cut back, 6 bases at V and 0 bases at J, with 15 bases in the middle. The V gene's germline CDR1 is SGHRS and CDR2 YFSETQ. This CDR3 has 15 residues. The CDR3 sequence: CASTPVDSLNTEAFF. CDR3 bases: TGCGCCAGCACCCCCGTCGACTCCTTGAACACTGAAGCTTTCTTT.

This clonotype was seen at least ten times. This chain joins TRBV5-1 and TRBJ2-7, with D possibly called TRBD1 or TRBD2 (5 bases each). Germline V lookup: CDR1 SGHRS, CDR2 YFSETQ. The germline V and J ends were trimmed by 6 bases and 2 bases, with 18 bases remaining between them. This CDR3 contains 15 residues. This CDR3 is CASTPGTLTTYEQYF. The CDR3 DNA reads TGCGCCAGCACCCCCGGGACGCTGACTACCTACGAGCAGTACTTC.

CDR3: CASTGGRLAGGAKNIQYF. The CDR3 nucleotides read TGTGCCAGCACCGGTGGGAGGCTAGCGGGCGGGGCTAAAAACATTCAGTACTTC. V and J are TRBV7-2 and TRBJ2-4, with 8 bases matching TRBD2. The CDR3 is made up of 18 amino acids. The junction had 18 bases not matched to a gene; V was cut back by 7 bases and J by 4 bases. Per germline, CDR1 SGHTA and CDR2 FQGNSA. Together with reference TRBV7-2 and TRBJ2-4, the CDR3 gives the full variable domain: GAGVSQSPSNKVTEKGKDVELRCDPISGHTALYWYRQSLGQGLEFLIYFQGNSAPDKSGLPSDRFSAERTGGSVSTLTIQRTQQEDSAVYLCASTGGRLAGGAKNIQYFGAGTRLSVL.

V gene TRBV4-1 combines with J gene TRBJ2-7; a possible D gene is TRBD1 (5 bases). CDR1 and CDR2 from the germline V gene are MGHRA and YSYEKL. Trimming stripped 6 bases from V and 4 bases from J, with 16 bases between. The CDR3 is made up of 14 amino acids. The CDR3 DNA reads TGCGCCAGCAGGTCCCTAAGGGGCGAGTACGAGCAGTACTTC. This encodes CASRSLRGEYEQYF.

The sample holds many counts of this clonotype. The chain uses TRBV3-1 and TRBJ1-5; D is perhaps TRBD1 (5 bases). The ends were cut back, 3 bases at V and 4 bases at J, with 10 bases in the middle. CDR3 length: 14 amino acids. From germline, CDR1 is LGHDT and CDR2 YNNKEL (reference sequence). The CDR3 reads CASSQGRTNQPQHF. DNA of the CDR3: TGTGCCAGCAGCCAGGGACGGACGAATCAGCCCCAGCATTTT. The full variable domain, completed using reference TRBV3-1 and TRBJ1-5, is DTAVSQTPKYLVTQMGNDKSIKCEQNLGHDTMYWYKQDSKKFLKIMFSYNNKELIINETVPNRFSPKSPDKAHLNLHINSLELGDSAVYFCASSQGRTNQPQHFGDGTRLSIL.

This clonotype was counted a few times. The chain is built from TRBV12-3 or TRBV12-4 and TRBJ2-1; 8 bases map to TRBD2. The CDR3 sequence is 18 residues long. V was clipped by 6 bases and J by 5 bases; unmatched bases: 18. CDR3 coding DNA: TGTGCCAGCAGCAGAATCCCGGGACTAGTCGGGATCAACAATGAGCAGTTCTTC. Translating it yields CASSRIPGLVGINNEQFF.

Many counts were recorded for this clonotype. The CDR3: CASSPGQVDGYTF. CDR3 coding DNA: TGTGCCAGCTCACCGGGACAGGTTGATGGCTACACCTTC. The chain is built from TRBV18 and TRBJ1-2; 8 bases are a match to TRBD1. From germline, CDR1 is KGHSH and CDR2 LQKENI. The CDR3 totals 13 residues. V was pared by 3 bases and J by 6 bases, with 3 bases of the junction left unmatched. The whole variable domain, filled in from reference TRBV18 and TRBJ1-2, reads NAGVMQNPRHLVRRRGQEARLRCSPMKGHSHVYWYRQLPEEGLKFMVYLQKENIIDESGMPKERFSAEFPKEGPSILRIQQVVRGDSAAYFCASSPGQVDGYTFGSGTRLTVV.

This clonotype was picked up a small number of times. This rearrangement joins TRBV7-9 to TRBJ1-1; D is ambiguous. With 5 bases removed from V and 4 bases from J, the gap between germline ends came to 11 bases. This CDR3 comprises 13 residues. CDR1 and CDR2 (germline): SEHNR, FQNEAQ (reference sequence). The CDR3, as DNA: TGTGCCAGCAGCCGGGCCCACGTCACTGAAGCTTTCTTT. It codes for CASSRAHVTEAFF.

This clonotype came up a few times. V gene TRBV12-3 or TRBV12-4 combines with J gene TRBJ1-4; TRBD1 agrees at 8 bases. Losses at the gene ends were 5 bases for V and 7 bases for J; bases not matched to a gene: 6. This CDR3 is built from 14 residues. The CDR3 loop reads CASSPTGVGEKLFF. CDR3 in DNA: TGTGCCAGCAGTCCGACAGGGGTGGGTGAAAAACTGTTTTTT.

This clonotype was counted at least ten times. The J gene is TRBJ2-7, the V gene TRBV11-2; D may be TRBD1 (5 bases). The CDR3 totals 16 residues. The germline V gene has CDR1 SGHAT and CDR2 FQNNGV. The V gene lost 5 bases and the J gene lost 0 bases, with 17 bases spanning the gap. CDR3 sequence reads: CASSKGRDLHSYEQYF. The CDR3 DNA sequence: TGTGCCAGCAGCAAAGGCAGGGATCTCCACTCCTACGAGCAGTACTTC.

CDR3 protein: CASSQGAGYSNQPQHF. The DNA of the CDR3 is TGCGCCAGCAGCCAAGGGGCCGGATATAGCAATCAGCCCCAGCATTTT. V usage is TRBV4-1 and J usage is TRBJ1-5; D is undetermined. V lost 1 base and J 0 bases, leaving 10 bases between the germline ends. Looked up from germline, CDR1 is MGHRA and CDR2 is YSYEKL. This CDR3 is built from 16 residues.

Comment on this clonotype: A much more abundant neighbour one base away suggests this may be a read error. The chain carries TRBV18 and TRBJ1-2; maybe TRBD1 (6 bases). Germline CDR1 reads KGHSH; CDR2 reads LQKENI. The length of the CDR3 is 15 residues. CDR3 coding DNA: TGTGCCAGCTCACCGTCACAGGGCTTGAACTGTGGCTACACCTTC. It codes for CASSPSQGLNCGYTF.

The chain employs TRBV18 and TRBJ1-3; D remains unclear. The V and J ends lost 5 bases and 6 bases respectively, with 14 bases between them. The CDR3 loop spans 14 amino acids. The germline CDR1 and CDR2 sequences are KGHSH and LQKENI. The chain's CDR3 is CASSKAARENTIYF. DNA of the CDR3: TGTGCCAGCTCAAAGGCGGCTAGAGAAAACACCATATATTTT.

The rearrangement joins TRBV10-3 to TRBJ2-5; 13 bases fit TRBD2. The V gene's germline CDR1 is ENHRY and CDR2 SYGVKD. The CDR3 consists of 17 residues. The J segment lost 7 bases and the V segment lost 4 bases, leaving 12 bases of the junction unmatched. CDR3 sequence reads: CAISGLAGGQGGGTQYF. The CDR3 region has the DNA TGTGCCATCAGTGGACTAGCGGGGGGCCAAGGTGGAGGGACCCAGTACTTC.

This clonotype came up many times. The chain recombines TRBV11-2 with TRBJ1-2; D is undetermined. Trimming took 2 bases from V and 2 from J, leaving 6 bases between them. CDR3 size: 13 residues. Germline assignment: CDR1 SGHAT and CDR2 FQNNGV. The CDR3 DNA follows: TGTGCCAGCAGCTTACACATAAACTATGGCTACACCTTC. Translating it yields CASSLHINYGYTF.